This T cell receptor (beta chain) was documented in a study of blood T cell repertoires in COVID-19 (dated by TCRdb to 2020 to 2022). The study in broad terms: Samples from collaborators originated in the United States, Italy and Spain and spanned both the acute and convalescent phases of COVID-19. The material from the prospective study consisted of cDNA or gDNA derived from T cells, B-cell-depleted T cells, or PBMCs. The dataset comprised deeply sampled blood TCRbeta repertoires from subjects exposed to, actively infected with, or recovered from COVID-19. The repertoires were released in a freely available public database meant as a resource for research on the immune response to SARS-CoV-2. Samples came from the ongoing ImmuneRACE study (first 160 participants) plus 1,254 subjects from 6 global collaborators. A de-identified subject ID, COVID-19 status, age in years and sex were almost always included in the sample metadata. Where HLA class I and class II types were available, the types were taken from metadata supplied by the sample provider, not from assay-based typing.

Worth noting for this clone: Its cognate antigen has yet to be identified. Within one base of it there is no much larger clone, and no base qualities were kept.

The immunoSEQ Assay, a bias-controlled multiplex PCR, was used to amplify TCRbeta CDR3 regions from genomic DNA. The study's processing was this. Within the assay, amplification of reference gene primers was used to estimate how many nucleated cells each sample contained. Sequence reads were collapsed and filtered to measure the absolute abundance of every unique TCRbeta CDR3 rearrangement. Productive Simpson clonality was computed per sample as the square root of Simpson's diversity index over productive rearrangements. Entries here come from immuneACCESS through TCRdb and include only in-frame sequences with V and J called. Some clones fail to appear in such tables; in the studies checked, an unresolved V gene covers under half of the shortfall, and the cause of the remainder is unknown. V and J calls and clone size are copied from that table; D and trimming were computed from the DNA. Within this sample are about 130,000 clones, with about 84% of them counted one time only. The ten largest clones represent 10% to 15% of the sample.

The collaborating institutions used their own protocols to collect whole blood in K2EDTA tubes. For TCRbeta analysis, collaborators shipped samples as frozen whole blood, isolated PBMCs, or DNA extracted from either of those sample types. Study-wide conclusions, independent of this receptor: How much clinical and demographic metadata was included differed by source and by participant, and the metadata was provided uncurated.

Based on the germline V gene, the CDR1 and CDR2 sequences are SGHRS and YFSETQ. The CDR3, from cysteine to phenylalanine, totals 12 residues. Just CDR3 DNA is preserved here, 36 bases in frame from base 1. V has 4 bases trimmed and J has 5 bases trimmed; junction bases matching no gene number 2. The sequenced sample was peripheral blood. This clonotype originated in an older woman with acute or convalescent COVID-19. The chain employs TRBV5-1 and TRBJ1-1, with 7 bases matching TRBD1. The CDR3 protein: CASSPTGTEAFF. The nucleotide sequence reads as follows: TGCGCCAGCAGCCCGACAGGGACTGAAGCTTTCTTT.